The 31 T cell receptor beta chains given below trace back to one sample, sequenced in a study of blood T cell repertoires in COVID-19. Sequencing used immunoSEQ multiplex PCR; TCRdb keeps in-frame clones, though not all of them. The table records 350,000 to 450,000 clones, 85% to 90% of them present only once. The sample was PBMCs or T cells enriched from blood (not recorded which). The source of these receptors is a woman in her twenties or thirties who had recovered from COVID-19.

This chain joins TRBV5-1 and TRBJ1-4, with D unresolved. The length of the CDR3 is 14 residues. V was clipped by 7 bases and J by 0 bases, with 10 bases between them. Germline values: CDR1 SGHRS, CDR2 YFSETQ. CDR3 in DNA: TGCGCCAGCCGCGCGGCCGCAACTAATGAAAAACTGTTTTTT. Translated: CASRAAATNEKLFF.

This chain joins TRBV28 and TRBJ1-5; perhaps TRBD1 as D (6 bases). CDR3 size: 21 residues. Trimming took off 3 bases at V and 7 bases at J, with 34 bases between the two ends. Germline V lookup: CDR1 MDHEN, CDR2 SYDVKM. The CDR3 region is CASSFKRFRANRDTLRQPQHF. CDR3 DNA: TGTGCCAGCAGTTTTAAACGTTTCCGGGCCAACCGGGACACCCTTCGACAGCCCCAGCATTTT.

This chain uses TRBV28 with TRBJ2-3, with TRBD2 as a possible D gene (5 bases). This CDR3 comprises 16 residues. V was shortened by 8 bases and J by 5 bases, with 23 bases between the two germline ends. CDR1 and CDR2 from the germline V gene are MDHEN and SYDVKM. The CDR3 nucleotides read TGTGCCAGCGGCCCGTCCCCGCATCAAGGAGGAGATACGCAGTATTTT. It yields the protein CASGPSPHQGGDTQYF. The entire variable domain, with the rest obtained from reference TRBV28 and TRBJ2-3, is as follows: DVKVTQSSRYLVKRTGEKVFLECVQDMDHENMFWYRQDPGLGLRLIYFSYDVKMKEKGDIPEGYSVSREKKERFSLILESASTNQTSMYLCASGPSPHQGGDTQYFGPGTRLTVL.

CDR3 coding DNA: TGTGCCAGCTCACCTTCGCCAGGGGATAATTCACCCCTCCACTTT. This gives the protein CASSPSPGDNSPLHF. The chain combines TRBV18 with TRBJ1-6; possible D gene TRBD1, 6 bases. Trimming took off 3 bases at V and 5 bases at J, with 11 bases between the two ends. CDR1 KGHSH and CDR2 LQKENI come from the germline V gene. This CDR3 has 15 residues.

J is TRBJ2-7 and V is TRBV7-8, with D hard to call. V shed 2 bases and J shed 3 bases, with 8 bases lying between them. The germline CDR1 and CDR2 sequences are SGHVS and FQNEAQ. The CDR3 consists of 13 residues. In nucleotides, the CDR3 is TGTGCCAGCAGCTTATTTTATGTCTACGAGCAGTACTTC. This translates into CASSLFYVYEQYF.

The gene calls are TRBV4-1 and TRBJ1-1; D ambiguous. Germline lookup yields CDR1 MGHRA and CDR2 YSYEKL. This CDR3 region has 12 residues. Trimming stripped 3 bases from V and 6 bases from J, with 8 bases between. The CDR3 is CASSQSVAEAFF. Here the CDR3 DNA reads TGCGCCAGCAGCCAGTCGGTAGCTGAAGCTTTCTTT.

The chain uses TRBV3-1 (or the pseudogene TRBV3-2) and TRBJ1-5; D possibly corresponds to TRBD1 (5 bases). Trimming stripped 1 base from V and 2 bases from J, with 9 bases between. CDR3 length equals 15 residues. Germline assignment: CDR1 LGHDT and CDR2 YNNKEL (reference sequence). DNA of the CDR3: TGTGCCAGCAGCCAAGGTCTCAGGGGCAATCAGCCCCAGCATTTT. Translated: CASSQGLRGNQPQHF.

The chain carries TRBV5-1 and TRBJ2-1, with D possibly TRBD2 on 6 matching bases. V dropped 4 bases and J dropped 7 bases, with 9 bases sitting between them. Germline CDR1 SGHRS, CDR2 YFSETQ. The CDR3 contains 12 residues. The CDR3 reads CASSPAGNEQFF. The CDR3 nucleotides are TGCGCCAGCAGCCCGGCGGGGAATGAGCAGTTCTTC.

The chain combines TRBV30 with TRBJ1-1; D is possibly TRBD1 (5 bases). The CDR3 contains 14 residues. V was pared by 0 bases and J by 0 bases, with 8 bases between. Germline lookup yields CDR1 GTSNPN and CDR2 SVGIG (reference sequence). The CDR3 is CAWSVLRVNTEAFF. The CDR3 bases are TGTGCCTGGAGTGTACTCAGGGTGAACACTGAAGCTTTCTTT.

This clone has more than one count but fewer than ten. Other DNA sequences within the sample encode an identical CDR3. The chain carries TRBV5-1 and TRBJ1-2; D gene unclear. Germline V gene data show CDR1 as SGHRS and CDR2 as YFSETQ. The CDR3 has 13 residues. Trimming removed 5 bases from V and 2 bases from J, with 10 bases in between. The CDR3 is CASREGGNYGYTF. In DNA, the CDR3 is TGCGCCAGCAGGGAAGGAGGAAACTATGGCTACACCTTC.

V and J are TRBV5-6 and TRBJ2-5; TRBD2 aligns across 8 bases. This CDR3 contains 18 residues. V lost 3 bases, J lost 1 base, and 14 bases stayed unmatched. Germline V gene sequence: CDR1 SGHDT, CDR2 YYEEEE. The CDR3 DNA reads as TGTGCCAGCAGCTCCCTACCCACGGGCGGGGGGATCCAAGAGACCCAGTACTTC. It codes for CASSSLPTGGGIQETQYF.

The CDR3 DNA reads as TGTGCCACCAGCACCCCGCGGGGGTTGGATGAAAAACTGTTTTTT. Its protein is CATSTPRGLDEKLFF. The chain has TRBV15 and TRBJ1-4; tentatively, D is TRBD1 (5 bases). Germline CDR1 and CDR2: LNHNV and YYDKDF (reference sequence). The CDR3 is made up of 15 amino acids. Trimming left V 4 bases short and J 6 bases short, with 15 bases between.

This clone was detected only once. The chain links TRBV5-4 to TRBJ2-5; 9 nucleotides agree with TRBD2. The CDR3 has 16 amino acids. The V and J ends lost 3 bases and 1 base, in that order; junction bases with no gene match: 7. Germline lookup yields CDR1 SGHNT and CDR2 YYREEE (reference sequence). CDR3 in amino acids: CASSYSAGGRQETQYF. The CDR3 DNA reads TGTGCCAGCAGCTACTCAGCGGGGGGTCGCCAAGAGACCCAGTACTTC.

The chain employs TRBV5-4 and TRBJ1-5; maybe TRBD1 (6 bases). The CDR3 extends over 13 amino acids. Germline values: CDR1 SGHNT, CDR2 YYREEE (reference sequence). V was shortened by 3 bases and J by 4 bases, with 8 bases between the two germline ends. CDR3 loop: CASSSQGNQPQHF. The CDR3 region has the DNA TGTGCCAGCAGCTCACAGGGTAATCAGCCCCAGCATTTT.

This sequence joins TRBV11-2 and TRBJ2-5, with a tentative D call TRBD1 (6 bases). Deletions cut 3 bases from V and 4 bases from J, with 12 bases between. The CDR3 length is 14 residues. Germline V lookup: CDR1 SGHAT, CDR2 FQNNGV. The CDR3 sequence: CASSFSGVPETQYF. In DNA form, the CDR3 reads TGTGCCAGCAGCTTCTCAGGGGTTCCAGAGACCCAGTACTTC. Full variable domain (remainder filled in from reference TRBV11-2 and TRBJ2-5): EAGVAQSPRYKIIEKRQSVAFWCNPISGHATLYWYQQILGQGPKLLIQFQNNGVVDDSQLPKDRFSAERLKGVDSTLKIQPAKLEDSAVYLCASSFSGVPETQYFGPGTRLLVL.

The chain couples TRBV7-2 to TRBJ2-2; D is unresolved. Germline V lookup: CDR1 SGHTA, CDR2 FQGNSA. The CDR3 consists of 13 residues. V was shortened by 5 bases and J by 6 bases, with 10 bases between the two germline ends. The CDR3 DNA reads as TGTGCCAGCAGCAGTGCTAGTTCCGGGGAGCTGTTTTTT. Its translation is CASSSASSGELFF.

The rearrangement joins TRBV19 to TRBJ1-2, with D unresolved. CDR3 length equals 13 residues. Germline V gives CDR1 LNHDA, CDR2 SQIVND (reference sequence). Trimming pared 3 bases from V and 6 bases from J, leaving 11 bases between. The CDR3 DNA reads TGTGCCAGTAGTATTAGCAGAGCTGATGGCTACACCTTC. Its translation: CASSISRADGYTF. The complete variable domain, with remaining parts taken from reference TRBV19 and TRBJ1-2, reads DGGITQSPKYLFRKEGQNVTLSCEQNLNHDAMYWYRQDPGQGLRLIYYSQIVNDFQKGDIAEGYSVSREKKESFPLTVTSAQKNPTAFYLCASSISRADGYTFGSGTRLTVV.

This clone was counted once. The chain joins TRBV30 to TRBJ1-1, with D possibly matching TRBD1 (6 bases). Trimming took 8 bases from V and 3 from J, leaving 28 bases between them. The CDR3 has 17 amino acids. Germline V gene sequence: CDR1 GTSNPN, CDR2 SVGIG (reference sequence). CDR3 loop: CAAKNREVALGDTEAFF. DNA for the CDR3: TGTGCCGCCAAAAACAGGGAAGTAGCACTGGGGGACACTGAAGCTTTCTTT. Using reference TRBV30 and TRBJ1-1 for the parts outside the CDR3, the full variable domain is SQTIHQWPATLVQPVGSPLSLECTVEGTSNPNLYWYRQAAGRGLQLLFYSVGIGQISSEVPQNLSASRPQDRQFILSSKKLLLSDSGFYLCAAKNREVALGDTEAFFGQGTRLTVV.

The rearrangement joins TRBV6-5 to TRBJ1-5; tentatively, D is TRBD1 (5 bases). Germline CDR1 is MNHEY and CDR2 is SVGAGI. CDR3 length: 14 residues. Trimming shortened V by 2 bases and J by 15 bases, and 20 bases separated the two germline ends. The CDR3 DNA follows: TGTGCCAGCAGTTACGGACAAACCTACGGCCTCCGGCATTTT. Residues: CASSYGQTYGLRHF.

The J gene is TRBJ1-1, the V gene TRBV7-9, with D possibly TRBD1 on 5 matching bases. Germline CDR1 reads SEHNR; CDR2 reads FQNEAQ (reference sequence). Trimming stripped 6 bases from V and 4 bases from J, with 12 bases between. This CDR3 has 13 residues. CDR3 nucleotides: TGTGCCAGCAGGCATTGGGGGGGCACTGAAGCTTTCTTT. Its protein is CASRHWGGTEAFF.

The chain combines TRBV6-2 or TRBV6-3 with TRBJ2-7, with D unresolved. CDR3 length: 11 residues. CDR1 and CDR2 (germline): MNHEY, SVGEGT. The V gene lost 6 bases and the J gene lost 5 bases, with 8 bases spanning the gap. The CDR3 coding sequence is TGTGCCAGCAGCCGTCTTGACGAGCAGTACTTC. This codes for CASSRLDEQYF.

The sample holds one count of this clone. This sequence joins TRBV5-4 and TRBJ1-6, with D perhaps TRBD1 (6 bases). Per the germline V gene, CDR1 is SGHNT and CDR2 is YYREEE (reference sequence). This CDR3 is built from 14 residues. The germline V and J ends were trimmed by 6 bases and 8 bases, with 15 bases remaining between them. The CDR3 DNA sequence: TGTGCCAGCACCCGGGGGGCCACGGATTCACCCCTCCACTTT. Protein sequence: CASTRGATDSPLHF.

This chain connects TRBV29-1 to TRBJ2-7; 8 bases are shared with TRBD1. The CDR3 runs to 12 residues. The germline V gene encodes CDR1 SQVTM and CDR2 ANQGSEA. J gave up 1 base and V 6 bases, and 2 bases lay outside the gene matches. Here the CDR3 reads CSVGQVSYEQYF. Here the CDR3 DNA reads TGCAGCGTGGGACAGGTATCCTACGAGCAGTACTTC.

This chain links TRBV3-1 (or the pseudogene TRBV3-2) with TRBJ1-1; D is uncertain. The CDR3 is made up of 12 amino acids. Between the trimmed V and J ends, which lost 5 bases and 3 bases, there was a span of 7 bases. CDR1 is LGHDT, CDR2 YNNKEL, per germline (reference sequence). The CDR3 DNA follows: TGTGCCAGCAGCGTGCAGGACACTGAAGCTTTCTTT. As protein: CASSVQDTEAFF.

This clone was detected once. The chain couples TRBV30 to TRBJ2-5; TRBD2 matches at 8 bases. CDR3 size: 12 residues. Trimming took 5 bases from V and 6 from J; bases not matched to a gene: 5. CDR1 is GTSNPN, CDR2 SVGIG, per germline (reference sequence). CDR3 nucleotides: TGTGCCTGGCGGGGGGGCCTGAAGACCCAGTACTTC. Amino acid sequence: CAWRGGLKTQYF.

This clone was observed a few times. V gene TRBV6-2 or TRBV6-3 combines with J gene TRBJ2-7, with a weak D call TRBD1 (6 bases). The length of the CDR3 is 14 residues. Trimming removed 0 bases from V and 5 bases from J, with 11 bases in between. The germline gives CDR1 MNHEY, CDR2 SVGEGT. The CDR3 region is CASSYSAQGNEQYF. CDR3 bases: TGTGCCAGCAGTTACTCCGCCCAGGGGAACGAGCAGTACTTC.

The chain combines TRBV27 with TRBJ1-2; no firm D call. V lost 8 bases and J lost 3, with 13 bases in between. CDR1 is MNHEY and CDR2 is SMNVEV in the germline V gene (reference sequence). This CDR3 has 13 amino acids. The CDR3 loop reads CASSGRADYGYTF. As DNA, the CDR3 is TGTGCCAGCTCGGGCAGAGCGGACTATGGCTACACCTTC.

About this clone itself: Other DNA sequences in this sample translate to the same CDR3. The genes are TRBV28 and TRBJ1-1; no firm D call. V was shortened by 6 bases and J by 1 base, with 12 bases between the two germline ends. Germline CDR1 MDHEN, CDR2 SYDVKM. The CDR3 spans 14 residues. This CDR3 is CASSPLRGNTEAFF. The CDR3 DNA reads as TGTGCCAGCAGCCCCCTTCGGGGGAACACTGAAGCTTTCTTT.

The chain couples TRBV19 to TRBJ1-5, with a weak D call TRBD1 (6 bases). This CDR3 is built from 17 residues. CDR1 and CDR2 (germline): LNHDA, SQIVND (reference sequence). Deletions cut 6 bases from V and 5 bases from J, with 23 bases between. CDR3 region: CASSNAQTVPGDQPQHF. The CDR3 DNA reads as TGTGCCAGTAGCAACGCGCAGACGGTGCCAGGGGATCAGCCCCAGCATTTT.

J is TRBJ2-2 and V is TRBV3-1 (or the pseudogene TRBV3-2); D is unclear. The V end lost 2 bases, the J end lost 1 base, and 8 bases lay between the germline ends. This CDR3 has 15 residues. Germline values: CDR1 LGHDT, CDR2 YNNKEL (reference sequence). The DNA for the CDR3 is TGTGCCAGCAGCCAATCAGGAAGGAACACCGGGGAGCTGTTTTTT. It yields the protein CASSQSGRNTGELFF.

The chain employs TRBV7-9 and TRBJ1-2, with 8 bases aligning to TRBD1. Germline V gene data show CDR1 as SEHNR and CDR2 as FQNEAQ (reference sequence). Trimming took 1 base from V and 7 from J; bases not matched to a gene: 17. CDR3 length equals 18 residues. CDR3: CASSLEAQRQGWVSGYTF. In DNA, the CDR3 is TGTGCCAGCAGCTTAGAAGCCCAGCGACAGGGGTGGGTCTCTGGCTACACCTTC.